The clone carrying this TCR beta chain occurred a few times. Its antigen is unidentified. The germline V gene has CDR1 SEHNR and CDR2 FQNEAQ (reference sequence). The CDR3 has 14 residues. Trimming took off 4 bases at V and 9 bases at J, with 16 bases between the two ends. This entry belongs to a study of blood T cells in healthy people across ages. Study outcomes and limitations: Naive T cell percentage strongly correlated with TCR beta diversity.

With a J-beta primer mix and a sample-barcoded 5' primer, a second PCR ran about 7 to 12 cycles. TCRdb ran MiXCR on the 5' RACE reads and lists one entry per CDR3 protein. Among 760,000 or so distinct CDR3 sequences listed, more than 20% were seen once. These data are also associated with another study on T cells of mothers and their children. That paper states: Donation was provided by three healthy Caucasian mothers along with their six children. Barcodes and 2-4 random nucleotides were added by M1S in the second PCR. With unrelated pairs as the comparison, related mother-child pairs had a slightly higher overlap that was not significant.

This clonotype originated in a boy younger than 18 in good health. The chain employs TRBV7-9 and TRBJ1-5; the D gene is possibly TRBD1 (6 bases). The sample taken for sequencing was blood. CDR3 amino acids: CASSYLDSGGPQHF. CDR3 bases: TGTGCCAGCAGCTACTTGGACAGTGGCGGGCCCCAGCATTTT.